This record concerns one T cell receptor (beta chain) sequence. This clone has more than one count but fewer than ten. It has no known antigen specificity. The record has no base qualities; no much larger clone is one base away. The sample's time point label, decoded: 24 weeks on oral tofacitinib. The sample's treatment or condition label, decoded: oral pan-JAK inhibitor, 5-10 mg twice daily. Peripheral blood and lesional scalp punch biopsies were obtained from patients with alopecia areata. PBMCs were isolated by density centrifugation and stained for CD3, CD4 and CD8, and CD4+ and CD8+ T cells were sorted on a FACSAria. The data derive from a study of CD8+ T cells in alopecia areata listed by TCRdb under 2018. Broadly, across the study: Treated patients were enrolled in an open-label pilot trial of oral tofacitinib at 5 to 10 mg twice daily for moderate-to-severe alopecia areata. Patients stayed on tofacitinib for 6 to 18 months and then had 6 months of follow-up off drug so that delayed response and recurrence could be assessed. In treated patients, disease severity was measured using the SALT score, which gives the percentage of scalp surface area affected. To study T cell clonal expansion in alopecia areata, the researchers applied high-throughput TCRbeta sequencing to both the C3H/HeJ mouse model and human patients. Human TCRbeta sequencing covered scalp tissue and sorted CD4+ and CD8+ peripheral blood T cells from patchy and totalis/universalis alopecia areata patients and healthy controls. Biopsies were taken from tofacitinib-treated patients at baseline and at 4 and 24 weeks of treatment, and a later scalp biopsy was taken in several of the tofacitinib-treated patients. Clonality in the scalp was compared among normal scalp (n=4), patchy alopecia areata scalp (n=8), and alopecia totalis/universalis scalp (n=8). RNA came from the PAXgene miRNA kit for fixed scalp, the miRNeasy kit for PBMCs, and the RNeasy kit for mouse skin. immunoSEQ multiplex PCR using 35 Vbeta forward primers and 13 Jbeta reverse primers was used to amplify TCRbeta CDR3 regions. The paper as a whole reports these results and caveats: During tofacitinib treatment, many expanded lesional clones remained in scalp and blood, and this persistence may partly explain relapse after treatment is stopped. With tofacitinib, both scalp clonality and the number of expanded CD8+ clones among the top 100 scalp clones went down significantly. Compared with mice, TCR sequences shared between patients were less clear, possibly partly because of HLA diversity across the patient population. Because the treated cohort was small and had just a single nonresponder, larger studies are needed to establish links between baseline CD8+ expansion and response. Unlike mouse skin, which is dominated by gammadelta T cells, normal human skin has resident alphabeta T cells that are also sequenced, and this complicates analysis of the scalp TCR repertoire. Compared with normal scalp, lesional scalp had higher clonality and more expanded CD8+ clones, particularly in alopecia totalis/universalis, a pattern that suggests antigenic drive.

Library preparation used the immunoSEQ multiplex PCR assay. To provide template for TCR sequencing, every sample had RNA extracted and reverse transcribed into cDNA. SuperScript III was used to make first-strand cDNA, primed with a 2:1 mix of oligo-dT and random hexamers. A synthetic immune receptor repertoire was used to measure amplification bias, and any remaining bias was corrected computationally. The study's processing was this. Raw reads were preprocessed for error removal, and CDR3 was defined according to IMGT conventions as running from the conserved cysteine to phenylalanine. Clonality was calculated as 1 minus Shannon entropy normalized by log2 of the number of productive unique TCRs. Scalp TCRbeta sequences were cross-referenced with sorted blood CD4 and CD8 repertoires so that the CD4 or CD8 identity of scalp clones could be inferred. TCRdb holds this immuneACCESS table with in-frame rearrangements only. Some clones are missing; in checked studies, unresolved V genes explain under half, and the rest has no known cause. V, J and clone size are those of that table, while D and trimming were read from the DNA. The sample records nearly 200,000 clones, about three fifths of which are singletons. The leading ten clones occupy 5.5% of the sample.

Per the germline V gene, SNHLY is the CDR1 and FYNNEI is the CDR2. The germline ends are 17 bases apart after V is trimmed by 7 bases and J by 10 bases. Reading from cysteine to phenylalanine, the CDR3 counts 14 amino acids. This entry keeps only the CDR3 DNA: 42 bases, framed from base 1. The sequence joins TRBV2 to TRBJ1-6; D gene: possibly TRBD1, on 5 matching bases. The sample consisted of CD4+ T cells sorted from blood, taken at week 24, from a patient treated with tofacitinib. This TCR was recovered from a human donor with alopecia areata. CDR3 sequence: CASTGQAVESPLHF. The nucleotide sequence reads TGTGCCAGCACCGGACAAGCGGTCGAATCACCCCTCCACTTT.